This TCR beta chain was obtained from a study of T-cell reconstitution after alpha-beta-depleted transplantation in children. This clonotype was observed a handful of times. Germline assignment: CDR1 SGHTA and CDR2 FQGNSA. V lost 2 bases, J lost 2 bases, and 9 bases stayed unmatched. The CDR3 runs to 17 residues. Preparation of the TCRbeta library involved a method that used unique molecular identifiers. In TCRdb, the PCR reads were re-called with MiXCR into one record per CDR3 protein. The sample consists of just over 350,000 distinct CDR3 sequences, 13% of them appearing once. The origin of this receptor is a human donor who donated a stem cell graft to a child with Fanconi anemia. The input for sequencing was PBMCs, taken from the stem cell graft. The J gene is TRBJ2-5, the V gene TRBV7-2; 9 bases agree with TRBD2. CDR3 sequence (DNA): TGTGCCAGCAGCTTAAGGTTGGGCAGCGGGGGGCAAGAGACCCAGTACTTC. This translates into CASSLRLGSGGQETQYF.